The entry below gives a single TCR beta chain sequence along with its context. The source of the sample is a study of blood T cell repertoires in COVID-19. Profiled with immunoSEQ multiplex PCR; TCRdb holds only in-frame clones, not every one. Among approximately 100,000 clones listed, around 90% were seen once. This CDR3 has 13 residues. Germline V gene sequence: CDR1 SGDLS, CDR2 YYNGEE. Trimming stripped 7 bases from V and 8 bases from J, with 16 bases between. V gene TRBV9 combines with J gene TRBJ2-1; D unclear. The sample comprised peripheral blood. The origin of this receptor is a human donor with COVID-19, enrolled during active disease. The donor label of this sample is uncertain. CDR3 nucleotides: TGTGCCAGCTCCCGAATAGGAGCTGATGAGCAGTTCTTC. This encodes CASSRIGADEQFF.